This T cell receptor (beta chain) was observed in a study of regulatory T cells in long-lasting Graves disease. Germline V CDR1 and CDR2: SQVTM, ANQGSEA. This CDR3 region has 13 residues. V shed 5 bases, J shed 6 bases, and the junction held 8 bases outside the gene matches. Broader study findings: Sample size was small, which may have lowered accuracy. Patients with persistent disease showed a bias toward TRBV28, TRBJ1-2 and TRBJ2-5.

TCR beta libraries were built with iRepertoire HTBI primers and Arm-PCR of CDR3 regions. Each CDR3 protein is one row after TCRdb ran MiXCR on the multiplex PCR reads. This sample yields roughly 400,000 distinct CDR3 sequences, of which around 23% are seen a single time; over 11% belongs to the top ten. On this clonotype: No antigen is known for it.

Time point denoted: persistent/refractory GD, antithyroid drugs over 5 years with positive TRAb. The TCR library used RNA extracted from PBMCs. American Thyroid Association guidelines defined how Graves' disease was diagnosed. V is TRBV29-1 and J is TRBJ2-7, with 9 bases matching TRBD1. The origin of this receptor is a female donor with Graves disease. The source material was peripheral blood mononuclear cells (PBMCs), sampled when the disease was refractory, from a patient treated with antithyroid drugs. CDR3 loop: CSVLLTGGLEQYF. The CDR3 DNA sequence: TGCAGCGTTCTCCTAACAGGGGGCCTCGAGCAGTACTTC.